A few counts support the clone carrying this T cell receptor beta chain. Its antigen is still unknown. This sample is part of a study of blood T cells in healthy people across ages. Study outcomes and limitations: Leaving the PBMCs unsorted stopped any conclusive comparison of naive versus antigen-experienced cells. Researchers report that TCR beta diversity correlated strongly with naive T cell percentage. For the donors, CMV status was unknown and possibly confounded expanded clonotype changes.

A second PCR of roughly 7 to 11 cycles used a sample-barcoded 5' primer and a J-beta primer mix. TCRdb reprocessed the 5' RACE reads with MiXCR, giving one entry per CDR3 protein. The profile shows about 690,000 distinct CDR3 sequences, around two fifths of them singletons. Sequenced: blood. This TCR was sampled from a man of 80 years or more in good health.

The CDR3 sequence: CASSLVRTDNYGYTF. The CDR3, as DNA: TGTGCCAGCAGCTTAGTTCGGACGGATAACTATGGCTACACCTTC. The chain uses TRBV11-2 and TRBJ1-2; D uncertain. The ends were cut back, 1 base at V and 1 base at J, with 10 bases in the middle. The germline gives CDR1 SGHAT, CDR2 FQNNGV. The CDR3 has 15 residues.